The clone carrying this T cell receptor (beta chain) was seen just once. Its target is unknown. Those with alopecia areata gave lesional scalp punch biopsies and peripheral blood. The data were taken from a study of CD8+ T cells in alopecia areata. Study-wide background: Those patients who were treated received oral tofacitinib, which was given at 5 to 10 mg twice daily for moderate-to-severe alopecia areata.

cDNA serving as the sequencing template came from extracted, reverse transcribed RNA. Clones were read by immunoSEQ multiplex PCR, and TCRdb kept only the in-frame ones, dropping some. The table shows more than 200,000 clones, with around 67% occurring only once. Whole-study results and caveats: Greater clonality was observed in lesional scalp samples, especially alopecia totalis/universalis, versus normal scalp.

The CDR3 covers 14 residues. CDR1 is KGHSH and CDR2 is LQKENI in the germline V gene. Trimming left V 2 bases short and J 1 base short, with 8 bases between. This receptor was identified in a human donor with alopecia areata. The sequences come from CD4+ T cells sorted from blood, collected at week 0. The chain is built from TRBV18 and TRBJ2-5; TRBD1 is a possible D gene (5 bases). The CDR3 here is CASSPIDSQETQYF. The CDR3 nucleotides read TGTGCCAGCTCACCAATCGACAGCCAAGAGACCCAGTACTTC. The full variable domain, rest sourced from reference TRBV18 and TRBJ2-5, is NAGVMQNPRHLVRRRGQEARLRCSPMKGHSHVYWYRQLPEEGLKFMVYLQKENIIDESGMPKERFSAEFPKEGPSILRIQQVVRGDSAAYFCASSPIDSQETQYFGPGTRLLVL.